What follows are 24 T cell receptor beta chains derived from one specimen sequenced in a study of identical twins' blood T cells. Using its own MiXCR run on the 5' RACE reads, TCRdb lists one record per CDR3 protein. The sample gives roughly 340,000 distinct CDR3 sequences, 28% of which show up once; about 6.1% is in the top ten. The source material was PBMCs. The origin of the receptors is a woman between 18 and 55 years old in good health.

This CDR3 reads CSVDEGNTEAFF. The CDR3 region has the DNA TGCAGCGTCGATGAGGGGAACACTGAAGCTTTCTTT. The chain combines TRBV29-1 with TRBJ1-1, with D uncertain. Between the trimmed V and J ends, which lost 6 bases and 1 base, there was a span of 9 bases. The CDR3 is made up of 12 amino acids. Germline V gene sequence: CDR1 SQVTM, CDR2 ANQGSEA.

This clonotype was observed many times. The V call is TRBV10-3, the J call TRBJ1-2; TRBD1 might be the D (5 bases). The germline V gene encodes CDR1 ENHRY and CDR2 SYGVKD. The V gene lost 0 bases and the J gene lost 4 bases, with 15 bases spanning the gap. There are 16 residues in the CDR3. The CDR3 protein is CAISESGDGGTYGYTF. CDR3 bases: TGTGCCATCAGTGAGTCGGGGGACGGTGGGACCTATGGCTACACCTTC.

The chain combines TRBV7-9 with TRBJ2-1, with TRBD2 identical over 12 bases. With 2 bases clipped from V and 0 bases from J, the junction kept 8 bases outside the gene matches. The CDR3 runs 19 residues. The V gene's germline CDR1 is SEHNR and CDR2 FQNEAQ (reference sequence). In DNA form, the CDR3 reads TGTGCCAGCAGCTTACCGGGACTAGCGGGTGGGGGCTCCTACAATGAGCAGTTCTTC. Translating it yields CASSLPGLAGGGSYNEQFF.

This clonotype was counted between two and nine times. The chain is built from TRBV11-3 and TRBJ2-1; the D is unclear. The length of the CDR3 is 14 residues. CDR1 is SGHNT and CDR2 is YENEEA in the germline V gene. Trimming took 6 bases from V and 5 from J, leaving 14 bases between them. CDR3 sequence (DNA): TGTGCCAGCAGTTACAACTGGTTTGACAATGAGCAGTTCTTC. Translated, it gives CASSYNWFDNEQFF. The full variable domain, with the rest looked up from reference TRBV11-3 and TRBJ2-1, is EAGVVQSPRYKIIEKKQPVAFWCNPISGHNTLYWYLQNLGQGPELLIRYENEEAVDDSQLPKDRFSAERLKGVDSTLKIQPAELGDSAVYLCASSYNWFDNEQFFGPGTRLTVL.

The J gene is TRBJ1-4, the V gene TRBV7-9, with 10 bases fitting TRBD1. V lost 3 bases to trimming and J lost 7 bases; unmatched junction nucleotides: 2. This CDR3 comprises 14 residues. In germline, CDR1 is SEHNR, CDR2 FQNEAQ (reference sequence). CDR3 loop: CASSFRDRGEKLFF. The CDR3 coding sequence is TGTGCCAGCAGCTTCCGGGACAGGGGTGAAAAACTGTTTTTT.

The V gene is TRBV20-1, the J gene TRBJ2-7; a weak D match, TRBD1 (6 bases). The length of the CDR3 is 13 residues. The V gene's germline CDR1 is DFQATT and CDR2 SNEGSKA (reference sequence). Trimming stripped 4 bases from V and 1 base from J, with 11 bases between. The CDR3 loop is CSATGQTSYEQYF. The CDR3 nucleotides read TGCAGTGCTACGGGACAAACTTCCTACGAGCAGTACTTC.

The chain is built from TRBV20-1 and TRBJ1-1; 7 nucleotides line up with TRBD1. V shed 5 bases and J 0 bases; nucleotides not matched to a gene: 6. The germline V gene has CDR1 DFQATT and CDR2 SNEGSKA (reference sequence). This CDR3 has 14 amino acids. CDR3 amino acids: CSAARGAVNTEAFF. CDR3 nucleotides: TGCAGTGCTGCCAGGGGGGCCGTGAACACTGAAGCTTTCTTT.

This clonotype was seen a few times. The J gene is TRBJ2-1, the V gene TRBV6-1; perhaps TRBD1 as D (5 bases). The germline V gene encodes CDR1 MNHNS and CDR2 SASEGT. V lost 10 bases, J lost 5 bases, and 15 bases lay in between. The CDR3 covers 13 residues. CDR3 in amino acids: CAMQGQGNNEQFF. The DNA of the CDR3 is TGTGCCATGCAGGGTCAGGGAAACAATGAGCAGTTCTTC.

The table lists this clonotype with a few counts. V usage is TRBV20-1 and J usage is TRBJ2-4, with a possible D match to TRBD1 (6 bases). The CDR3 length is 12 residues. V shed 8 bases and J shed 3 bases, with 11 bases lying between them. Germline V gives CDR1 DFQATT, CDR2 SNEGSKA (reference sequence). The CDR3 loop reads CSLEGGKNIQYF. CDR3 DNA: TGCAGTCTGGAAGGGGGCAAAAACATTCAGTACTTC.

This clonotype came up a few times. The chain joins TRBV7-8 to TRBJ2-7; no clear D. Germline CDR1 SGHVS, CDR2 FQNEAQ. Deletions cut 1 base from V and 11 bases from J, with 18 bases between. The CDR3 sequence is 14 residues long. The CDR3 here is CASSLVTSAERKYF. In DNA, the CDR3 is TGTGCCAGCAGCTTAGTGACTTCGGCAGAAAGGAAGTACTTC.

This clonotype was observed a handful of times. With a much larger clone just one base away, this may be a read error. DNA for the CDR3: TGTGCCACCAGTGATTTGAACAGGGATTCACCCCTCCACTTT. This codes for CATSDLNRDSPLHF. The chain recombines TRBV24-1 with TRBJ1-6, with D perhaps matching TRBD1 (6 bases). This CDR3 spans 14 amino acids. Germline CDR1 KGHDR, CDR2 SFDVKD. V dropped 0 bases and J dropped 8 bases, with 7 bases sitting between them.

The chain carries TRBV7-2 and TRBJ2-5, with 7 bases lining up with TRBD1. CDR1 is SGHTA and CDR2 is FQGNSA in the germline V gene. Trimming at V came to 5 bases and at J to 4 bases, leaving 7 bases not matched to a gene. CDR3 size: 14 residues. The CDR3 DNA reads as TGTGCCAGCAGCCTGCTGGGACAGCGAGAGACCCAGTACTTC. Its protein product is CASSLLGQRETQYF.

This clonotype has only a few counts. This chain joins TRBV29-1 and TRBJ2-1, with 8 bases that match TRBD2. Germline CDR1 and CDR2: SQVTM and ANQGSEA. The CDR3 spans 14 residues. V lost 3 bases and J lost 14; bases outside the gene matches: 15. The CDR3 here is CSVDNQGSGNEEFF. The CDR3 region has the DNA TGCAGCGTTGATAACCAGGGTAGCGGGAACGAGGAGTTCTTC.

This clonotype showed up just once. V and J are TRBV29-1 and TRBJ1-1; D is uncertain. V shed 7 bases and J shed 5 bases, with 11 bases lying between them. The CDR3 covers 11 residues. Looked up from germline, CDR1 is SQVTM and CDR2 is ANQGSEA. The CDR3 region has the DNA TGCAGCGCCGGTTGGGGAACTGAAGCTTTCTTT. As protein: CSAGWGTEAFF.

CDR3 nucleotides: TGTGCCAGCAGCTTAGGAAGAGGGGTGAACACTGAAGCTTTCTTT. Residues: CASSLGRGVNTEAFF. The chain links TRBV11-2 to TRBJ1-1; D is possibly TRBD1 (5 bases). Germline V gives CDR1 SGHAT, CDR2 FQNNGV. This CDR3 has 15 residues. Deletions cut 1 base from V and 0 bases from J, with 9 bases between.

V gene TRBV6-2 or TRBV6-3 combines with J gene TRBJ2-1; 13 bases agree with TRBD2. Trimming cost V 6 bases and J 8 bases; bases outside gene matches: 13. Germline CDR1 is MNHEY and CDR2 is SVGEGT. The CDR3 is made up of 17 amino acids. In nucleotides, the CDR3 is TGTGCCAGCAGATCAGGACTAGCGGGGGCCCTCAGGCATGAGCAGTTCTTC. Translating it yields CASRSGLAGALRHEQFF.

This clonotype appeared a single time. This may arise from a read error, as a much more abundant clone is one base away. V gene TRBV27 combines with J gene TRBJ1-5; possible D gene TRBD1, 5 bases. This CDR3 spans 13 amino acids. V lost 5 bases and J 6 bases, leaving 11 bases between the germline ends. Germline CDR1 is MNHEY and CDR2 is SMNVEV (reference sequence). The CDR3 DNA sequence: TGTGCCAGCAGTAGGGGAGTCGGTCAGCCCCAGCATTTT. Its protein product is CASSRGVGQPQHF.

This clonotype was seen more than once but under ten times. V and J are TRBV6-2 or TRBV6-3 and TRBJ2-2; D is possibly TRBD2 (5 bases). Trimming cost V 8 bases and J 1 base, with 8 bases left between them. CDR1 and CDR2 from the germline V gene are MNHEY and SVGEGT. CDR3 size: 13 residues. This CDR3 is CASQRRNTGELFF. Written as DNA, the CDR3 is TGTGCCAGCCAGCGGAGGAACACCGGGGAGCTGTTTTTT.

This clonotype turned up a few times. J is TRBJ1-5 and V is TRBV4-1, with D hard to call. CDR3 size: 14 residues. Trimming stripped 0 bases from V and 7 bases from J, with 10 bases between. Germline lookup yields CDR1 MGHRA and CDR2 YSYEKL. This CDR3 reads CASSQEPRRQPQHF. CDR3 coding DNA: TGCGCCAGCAGCCAAGAACCCCGGAGGCAGCCCCAGCATTTT.

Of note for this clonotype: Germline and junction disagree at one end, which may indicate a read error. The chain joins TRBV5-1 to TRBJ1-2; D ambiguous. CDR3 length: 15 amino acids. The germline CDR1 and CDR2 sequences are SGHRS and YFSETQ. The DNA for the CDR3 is TGCACCAGCAGCTCGGGCTCGACGAAGGACTATGGCTACACCTTC. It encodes CTSSSGSTKDYGYTF.

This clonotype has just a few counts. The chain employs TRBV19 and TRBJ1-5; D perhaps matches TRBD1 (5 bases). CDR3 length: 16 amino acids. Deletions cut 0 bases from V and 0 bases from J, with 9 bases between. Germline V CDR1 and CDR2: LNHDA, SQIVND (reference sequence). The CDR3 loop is CASSIDVDISNQPQHF. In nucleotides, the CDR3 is TGTGCCAGTAGTATAGACGTGGACATTAGCAATCAGCCCCAGCATTTT. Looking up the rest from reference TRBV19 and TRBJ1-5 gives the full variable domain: DGGITQSPKYLFRKEGQNVTLSCEQNLNHDAMYWYRQDPGQGLRLIYYSQIVNDFQKGDIAEGYSVSREKKESFPLTVTSAQKNPTAFYLCASSIDVDISNQPQHFGDGTRLSIL.

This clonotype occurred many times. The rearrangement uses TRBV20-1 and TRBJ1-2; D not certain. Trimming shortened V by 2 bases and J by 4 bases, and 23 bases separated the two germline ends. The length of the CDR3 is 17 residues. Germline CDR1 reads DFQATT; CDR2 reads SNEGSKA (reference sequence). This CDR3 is CSARSEIHKAVGYGYTF. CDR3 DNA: TGCAGTGCTAGATCCGAGATCCATAAAGCTGTCGGCTATGGCTACACCTTC.

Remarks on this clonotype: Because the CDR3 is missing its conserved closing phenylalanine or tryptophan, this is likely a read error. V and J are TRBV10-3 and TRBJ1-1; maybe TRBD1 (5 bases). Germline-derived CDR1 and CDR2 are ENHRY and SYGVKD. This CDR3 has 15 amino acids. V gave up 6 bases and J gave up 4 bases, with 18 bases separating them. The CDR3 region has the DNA TGTGCCATCAGCGAAGGCGGACATTCCACCACTGAAGCTTTCTCT. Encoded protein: CAISEGGHSTTEAFS.

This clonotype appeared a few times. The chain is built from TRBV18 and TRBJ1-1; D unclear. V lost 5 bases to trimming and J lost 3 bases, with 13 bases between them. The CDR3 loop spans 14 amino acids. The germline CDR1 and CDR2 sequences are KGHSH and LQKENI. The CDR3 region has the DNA TGTGCCAGCTCAATCAGACCAGCGGACACTGAAGCTTTCTTT. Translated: CASSIRPADTEAFF. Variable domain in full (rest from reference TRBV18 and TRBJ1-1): NAGVMQNPRHLVRRRGQEARLRCSPMKGHSHVYWYRQLPEEGLKFMVYLQKENIIDESGMPKERFSAEFPKEGPSILRIQQVVRGDSAAYFCASSIRPADTEAFFGQGTRLTVV.